The clone carrying this T cell receptor (beta chain) was observed many times. Its antigen is undetermined. The CDR3 has 15 amino acids. Germline-derived CDR1 and CDR2 are SEHNR and FQNEAQ (reference sequence). The V and J ends lost 5 bases and 4 bases, in that order; junction bases with no gene match: 7. TCRdb passed the PCR reads through MiXCR, listing each CDR3 protein once. The sample lists about 54,000 distinct CDR3 sequences, about 23% occurring once. The data were obtained in a study of molecular identifiers for immune sequencing clone quantification. Naive CD8 T cells were FACS-sorted by CD8+CD4-CCR7+CD45RA+ markers. General observations from the study: With a barcode shared among identical TCR molecules, highly expanded clone sizes could be underestimated. Investigators reportedly could detect spiked Jurkat TCR RNA from one cell among some 940,000 naive cells. Whereas clones above 20 RNA copies held under 1% of naive-cell molecules, they held over 98% of effector molecules.

Specimen: naive CD8+ T cells from blood, with Jurkat cell RNA spiked in. The sample's subset: FACS-sorted CD8+CD4-CCR7+CD45RA+ naive T cells. The receptor was isolated from a human donor in good health. Some libraries in this study had Jurkat cell RNA spiked in. The V and J genes are TRBV7-9 and TRBJ1-4; TRBD1 aligns across 7 bases. CDR3: CASSTTGEYNEKLFF. As DNA, the CDR3 is TGTGCCAGCAGCACTACAGGGGAATATAATGAAAAACTGTTTTTT.